These 9 T cell receptor beta chains came from one sample sequenced in a study of cytomegalovirus exposure and HLA in healthy donors. The PCR contained 60 Vbeta and 13 Jbeta primers. Using immunoSEQ multiplex PCR, the repertoire was profiled, and TCRdb retains in-frame clones only, with some absent. The sample comprises 65,000 to 75,000 clones, approximately 67% of which are singletons, and 2% to 2.5% rests with the top ten. The sample comprised PBMCs. Receptors originate from a woman in her 30s in good health and CMV-seronegative.

CDR3 region: CASSSRQGITGELFF. CDR3 sequence (DNA): TGTGCCAGCAGTTCCCGACAGGGAATCACCGGGGAGCTGTTTTTT. The rearrangement links TRBV6-1 to TRBJ2-2; TRBD1 agrees at 7 bases. Germline V gene data show CDR1 as MNHNS and CDR2 as SASEGT. This CDR3 has 15 residues. V lost 5 bases to trimming and J lost 4 bases; unmatched junction nucleotides: 7.

The chain has TRBV6-1 and TRBJ2-7; D not resolved. Per germline, CDR1 MNHNS and CDR2 SASEGT. This CDR3 comprises 14 residues. The germline V and J ends were trimmed by 6 bases and 5 bases, with 17 bases remaining between them. The CDR3 reads CASSPTRLSNEQYF. The CDR3 nucleotides are TGTGCCAGCAGCCCCACGAGACTGTCCAACGAGCAGTACTTC.

This chain joins TRBV12-5 and TRBJ2-1; the match to TRBD1 covers 10 bases. Unmatched junction bases numbered 4, after V lost 7 bases and J lost 4 bases. Germline V gives CDR1 LGHNT, CDR2 FRNRAP. The CDR3 covers 14 residues. The CDR3 sequence is CASVPGQGYNEQFF. CDR3 DNA: TGTGCTAGTGTCCCGGGACAGGGGTACAATGAGCAGTTCTTC. The full variable domain, rest sourced from reference TRBV12-5 and TRBJ2-1, is DARVTQTPRHKVTEMGQEVTMRCQPILGHNTVFWYRQTMMQGLELLAYFRNRAPLDDSGMPKDRFSAEMPDATLATLKIQPSEPRDSAVYFCASVPGQGYNEQFFGPGTRLTVL.

This clone occurred a few times. The chain employs TRBV6-5 and TRBJ2-7; unclear D gene. CDR3 length: 11 residues. In germline, CDR1 is MNHEY, CDR2 SVGAGI. Trimming pared 2 bases from V and 3 bases from J, leaving 2 bases between. CDR3: CASSYLYEQYF. The CDR3 nucleotides are TGTGCCAGCAGTTACCTCTACGAGCAGTACTTC.

This clone has only a few counts. In nucleotides, the CDR3 is TGTGCCTGGAGTGTAACGAGGGGGGAGCTGTTTTTT. It is translated as CAWSVTRGELFF. J is TRBJ2-2 and V is TRBV30; the D is unclear. The germline CDR1 and CDR2 sequences are GTSNPN and SVGIG (reference sequence). This CDR3 comprises 12 residues. V shed 0 bases and J shed 8 bases, with 7 bases lying between them.

The gene calls are TRBV11-3 and TRBJ2-3, with D tentatively TRBD2 (7 bases). Trimming removed 5 bases at V and 0 bases at J, with 9 bases between. Looked up from germline, CDR1 is SGHNT and CDR2 is YENEEA. This CDR3 region has 14 residues. CDR3 DNA: TGTGCCAGCAGCGCGGGGGCCAGCACAGATACGCAGTATTTT. This encodes CASSAGASTDTQYF. The full variable domain, in which reference TRBV11-3 and TRBJ2-3 provide the parts outside the CDR3, is EAGVVQSPRYKIIEKKQPVAFWCNPISGHNTLYWYLQNLGQGPELLIRYENEEAVDDSQLPKDRFSAERLKGVDSTLKIQPAELGDSAVYLCASSAGASTDTQYFGPGTRLTVL.

The V call is TRBV6-6, the J call TRBJ2-7; TRBD2 matches at 7 bases. Germline values: CDR1 MNHNY, CDR2 SVGAGI (reference sequence). There are 14 residues in the CDR3. The ends lost 2 bases at V and 5 bases at J; junction bases unmatched: 6. The CDR3 region is CASSYGAGDDEQYF. Here the CDR3 DNA reads TGTGCCAGCAGTTACGGTGCGGGGGACGACGAGCAGTACTTC.

V is TRBV6-1 and J is TRBJ1-1; D possibly corresponds to TRBD1 (6 bases). Per germline, CDR1 MNHNS and CDR2 SASEGT. The V end was cut by 2 bases, the J end by 0 bases, with 7 bases between. The CDR3 sequence is 14 residues long. The CDR3 DNA reads as TGTGCCAGCAGTGAACAGGGGTTGAACACTGAAGCTTTCTTT. It codes for CASSEQGLNTEAFF.

V usage is TRBV2 and J usage is TRBJ1-4, with 9 bases that match TRBD1. CDR1 is SNHLY, CDR2 FYNNEI, per germline. The length of the CDR3 is 15 residues. V shed 4 bases and J 8 bases; nucleotides not matched to a gene: 8. The CDR3 bases are TGTGCCAGCAGTGGCACCGGGACAGGGAGCGAAAAACTGTTTTTT. It is translated as CASSGTGTGSEKLFF.